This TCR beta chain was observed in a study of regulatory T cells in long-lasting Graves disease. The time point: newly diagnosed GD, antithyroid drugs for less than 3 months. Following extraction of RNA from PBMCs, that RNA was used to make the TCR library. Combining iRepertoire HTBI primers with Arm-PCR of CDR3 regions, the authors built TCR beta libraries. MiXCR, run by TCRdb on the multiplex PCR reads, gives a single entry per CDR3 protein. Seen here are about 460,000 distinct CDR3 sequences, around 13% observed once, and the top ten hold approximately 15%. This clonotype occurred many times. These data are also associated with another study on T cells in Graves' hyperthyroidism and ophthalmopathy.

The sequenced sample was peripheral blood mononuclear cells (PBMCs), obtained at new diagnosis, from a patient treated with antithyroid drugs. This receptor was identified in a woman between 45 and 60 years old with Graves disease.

As DNA, the CDR3 is TGTGCCAGCAGTTACTCGGTGGGGGGCCGGGAGACCCAGTACTTC. Amino acids: CASSYSVGGRETQYF. The gene calls are TRBV6-2 or TRBV6-3 and TRBJ2-5; D may correspond to TRBD1 or TRBD2 (6 bases each). V lost 0 bases and J 5 bases, leaving 13 bases between the germline ends. CDR1 MNHEY and CDR2 SVGEGT come from the germline V gene. The CDR3 spans 15 residues.